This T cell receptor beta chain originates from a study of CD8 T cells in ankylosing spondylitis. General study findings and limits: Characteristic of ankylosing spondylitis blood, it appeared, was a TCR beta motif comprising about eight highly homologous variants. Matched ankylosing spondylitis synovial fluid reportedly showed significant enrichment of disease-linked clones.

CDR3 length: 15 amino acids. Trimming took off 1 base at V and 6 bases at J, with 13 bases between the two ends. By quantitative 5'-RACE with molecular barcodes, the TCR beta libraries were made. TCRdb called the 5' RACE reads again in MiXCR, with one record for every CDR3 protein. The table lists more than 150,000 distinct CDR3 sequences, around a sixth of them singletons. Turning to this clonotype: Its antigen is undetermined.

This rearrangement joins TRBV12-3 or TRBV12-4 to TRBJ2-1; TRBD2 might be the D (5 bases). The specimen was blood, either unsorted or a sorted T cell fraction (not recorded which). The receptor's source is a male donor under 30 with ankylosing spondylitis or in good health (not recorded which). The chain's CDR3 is CASSLVGRAGNEQFF. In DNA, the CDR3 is TGTGCCAGCAGTTTAGTGGGTAGGGCGGGCAATGAGCAGTTCTTC.